The present entry profiles one T cell receptor beta chain with its context. The antigen remains undetermined. The data belong to a study of memory CD4+ T cells and cytomegalovirus serostatus. Turning to the study itself: Healthy Belgian adult donors included about nine CMV-positive and fewer than 25 CMV-negative people. Study-wide results and caveats: CD4+ memory repertoires contained about two fifths of the roughly 150 reported CMV TCRbeta sequences.

The protocol was immunoSEQ multiplex PCR, while the TCRdb copy is restricted to in-frame clones and leaves out a portion. The table lists tens of thousands of clones, around 85% of them singletons. The sort gate was single viable CD3+CD4+CD8-CD45RO+ cells for memory CD4+ T cells. CMV serostatus came from serum IgG against pp150, pp28, p38, p52. Positive selection with CD4 microbeads enriched total CD4+ T cells. Input material: memory CD4+ T cells from blood. This sequence originates from an adult in good health and CMV-seronegative.

This chain's CDR3 is CAWELETQYF. Here the CDR3 DNA reads TGTGCCTGGGAGTTGGAGACCCAGTACTTC. This chain connects TRBV30 to TRBJ2-5; D unresolved. The V end was cut by 5 bases, the J end by 5 bases, with 6 bases between. Germline V lookup: CDR1 GTSNPN, CDR2 SVGIG (reference sequence). The CDR3 runs to 10 residues.